Listed here are 14 T cell receptor beta chains from one sample, sequenced in a study of cytomegalovirus exposure and HLA in healthy donors. Both 60 Vbeta primers and 13 Jbeta primers went into the PCR. The table came from immunoSEQ multiplex PCR; TCRdb's copy has only in-frame clones and leaves some out. The sample holds roughly 140,000 clones, about four fifths seen once. Sequencing used PBMCs. These receptors all come from a man aged 25-45 years in good health and CMV-seronegative.

V and J are TRBV19 and TRBJ2-3; 9 bases match TRBD1. Per germline, CDR1 LNHDA and CDR2 SQIVND (reference sequence). The V gene end was trimmed by 4 bases and the J gene end by 4 bases; junction bases not matched to a gene: 9. The CDR3 runs 16 residues. For the CDR3, the DNA is TGTGCCAGTAGTAGGACCGGGACAGGGAAGTCAGATACGCAGTATTTT. This sequence encodes CASSRTGTGKSDTQYF.

The rearrangement joins TRBV5-1 to TRBJ2-3; TRBD1 matches 7 bases. J was trimmed by 0 bases and V by 4 bases; bases with no gene match: 5. The CDR3 covers 15 residues. Germline-derived CDR1 and CDR2 are SGHRS and YFSETQ. The CDR3 here is CASSGGQLSTDTQYF. CDR3 nucleotide sequence: TGCGCCAGCAGCGGGGGACAGTTAAGCACAGATACGCAGTATTTT.

The genes are TRBV6-1 and TRBJ2-7; 10 nucleotides match TRBD1. V trimming: 9 bases; J trimming: 7 bases; junction bases outside the gene matches: 6. The germline V gene encodes CDR1 MNHNS and CDR2 SASEGT. CDR3 length: 12 amino acids. CDR3 sequence: CASRTGGGEQYF. DNA of the CDR3: TGTGCCAGTCGGACAGGGGGGGGAGAGCAGTACTTC.

CDR3 residues: CASSEDRNTEAFF. DNA of the CDR3: TGTGCCAGCTCAGAAGACAGGAACACTGAAGCTTTCTTT. The J gene is TRBJ1-1, the V gene TRBV18, with D perhaps matching TRBD1 (5 bases). The CDR3 is 13 amino acids. From germline, CDR1 is KGHSH and CDR2 LQKENI. V was clipped by 5 bases and J by 1 base, with 8 bases between them.

The J gene is TRBJ2-7, the V gene TRBV9, with TRBD1 as a possible D gene (6 bases). Germline CDR1 reads SGDLS; CDR2 reads YYNGEE. V lost 3 bases to trimming and J lost 3 bases, with 16 bases between them. The CDR3 spans 15 residues. The chain's CDR3 is CASSASTGYLYEQYF. CDR3 DNA sequence: TGTGCCAGCAGCGCCTCGACAGGATATCTCTACGAGCAGTACTTC.

The V and J genes are TRBV18 and TRBJ2-4, with D tentatively TRBD2 (6 bases). This CDR3 is built from 17 residues. Germline CDR1 and CDR2: KGHSH and LQKENI. V dropped 0 bases and J dropped 0 bases, with 12 bases sitting between them. Here the CDR3 reads CASSPPYGGAAKNIQYF. The CDR3, as DNA: TGTGCCAGCTCACCACCATACGGAGGGGCAGCCAAAAACATTCAGTACTTC. The whole variable domain, remainder taken from reference TRBV18 and TRBJ2-4, is NAGVMQNPRHLVRRRGQEARLRCSPMKGHSHVYWYRQLPEEGLKFMVYLQKENIIDESGMPKERFSAEFPKEGPSILRIQQVVRGDSAAYFCASSPPYGGAAKNIQYFGAGTRLSVL.

The CDR3 reads CASSSAGGWGTDTQYF. The CDR3 bases are TGTGCCAGCAGTTCCGCCGGGGGGTGGGGCACAGATACGCAGTATTTT. V is TRBV6-5 and J is TRBJ2-3, with 7 nucleotides matching TRBD2. Looked up from germline, CDR1 is MNHEY and CDR2 is SVGAGI. CDR3 length equals 16 residues. Trimming at V came to 4 bases and at J to 1 base, leaving 8 bases not matched to a gene.

The V gene is TRBV5-1, the J gene TRBJ2-7, with 7 bases fitting TRBD1. Germline loops: CDR1 SGHRS, CDR2 YFSETQ. The CDR3 sequence is 16 residues long. V was pared by 0 bases and J by 7 bases, with 13 bases of the junction left unmatched. The CDR3 reads CASSLAVRGQTEEQYF. The CDR3 bases are TGCGCCAGCAGCTTGGCCGTAAGGGGACAGACGGAAGAGCAGTACTTC.

The rearrangement uses TRBV4-1 and TRBJ2-3; 7 nucleotides agree with TRBD2. The germline gives CDR1 MGHRA, CDR2 YSYEKL. The CDR3 extends over 18 amino acids. Trimming took 3 bases from V and 4 from J; bases not matched to a gene: 16. CDR3 sequence (DNA): TGCGCCAGCAGCCAGGGGCGGGAGCGTATACTGAAAGCAGATACGCAGTATTTT. It yields the protein CASSQGRERILKADTQYF.

V gene TRBV5-1 combines with J gene TRBJ2-1; 9 nucleotides agree with TRBD1. Trimming at V came to 4 bases and at J to 5 bases, leaving 4 bases not matched to a gene. Germline assignment: CDR1 SGHRS and CDR2 YFSETQ. The CDR3 loop spans 14 amino acids. As DNA, the CDR3 is TGCGCCAGCAGCCCCGGGGACAGGGACAATGAGCAGTTCTTC. This gives the protein CASSPGDRDNEQFF.

CDR3 nucleotides: TGTGCCAGCAGTTCGCCGAAAGGGACAGTCTATGGCTACACCTTC. It codes for CASSSPKGTVYGYTF. The J gene is TRBJ1-2, the V gene TRBV28, with 7 positions matching TRBD1. The length of the CDR3 is 15 residues. CDR1 is MDHEN and CDR2 is SYDVKM in the germline V gene. With 4 bases clipped from V and 4 bases from J, the junction kept 9 bases outside the gene matches.

This chain uses TRBV2 with TRBJ1-1; 7 bases fit TRBD1. Germline lookup yields CDR1 SNHLY and CDR2 FYNNEI. The CDR3 totals 14 residues. V lost 2 bases and J lost 2; bases outside the gene matches: 2. The CDR3 DNA reads TGTGCCAGCAGTGAACAGGGGGGAAACACTGAAGCTTTCTTT. Protein sequence: CASSEQGGNTEAFF.

This sequence joins TRBV5-8 and TRBJ2-5; tentatively, D is TRBD2 (5 bases). Per the germline V gene, CDR1 is SGHTS and CDR2 is YDEGEE. The CDR3 extends over 15 amino acids. Trimming stripped 3 bases from V and 1 base from J, with 13 bases between. The CDR3 sequence is CASSYSGWTQETQYF. CDR3 nucleotide sequence: TGTGCCAGCAGCTACTCGGGATGGACCCAAGAGACCCAGTACTTC.

This CDR3 reads CASSLSSQGVKYF. In DNA, the CDR3 is TGTGCCAGCAGCTTATCCAGCCAGGGGGTGAAGTATTTT. V gene TRBV7-3 combines with J gene TRBJ2-3; 7 bases are a match to TRBD1. The CDR3 is made up of 13 amino acids. Germline V gives CDR1 SGHTA, CDR2 FQGTGA. The V gene end was trimmed by 2 bases and the J gene end by 13 bases; junction bases not matched to a gene: 9.